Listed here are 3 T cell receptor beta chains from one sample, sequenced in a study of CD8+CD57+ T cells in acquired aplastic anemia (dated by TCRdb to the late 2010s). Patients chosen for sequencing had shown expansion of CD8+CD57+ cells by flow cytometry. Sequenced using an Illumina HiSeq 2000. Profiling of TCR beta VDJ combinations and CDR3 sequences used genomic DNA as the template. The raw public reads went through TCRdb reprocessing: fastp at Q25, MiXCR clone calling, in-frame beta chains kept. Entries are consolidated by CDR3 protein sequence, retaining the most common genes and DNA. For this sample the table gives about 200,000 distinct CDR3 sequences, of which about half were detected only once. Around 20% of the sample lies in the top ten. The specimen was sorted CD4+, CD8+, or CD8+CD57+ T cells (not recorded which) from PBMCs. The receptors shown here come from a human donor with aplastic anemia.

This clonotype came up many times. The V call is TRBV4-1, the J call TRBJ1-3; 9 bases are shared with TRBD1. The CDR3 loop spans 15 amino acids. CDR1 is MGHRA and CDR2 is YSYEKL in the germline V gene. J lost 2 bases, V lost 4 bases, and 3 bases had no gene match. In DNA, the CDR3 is TGCGCCAGCAGCCCCGGGACAGGGACTGGAAACACCATATATTTT. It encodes CASSPGTGTGNTIYF.

As DNA, the CDR3 is TGTGCCACCAGCTTAAGGGGCGCCTACGAGCAGTACTTC. Protein: CATSLRGAYEQYF. The V and J genes are TRBV15 and TRBJ2-7; possibly TRBD1 for D (5 bases). From germline, CDR1 is LNHNV and CDR2 YYDKDF (reference sequence). V gave up 5 bases and J gave up 2 bases, with 10 bases separating them. The CDR3 spans 13 residues.

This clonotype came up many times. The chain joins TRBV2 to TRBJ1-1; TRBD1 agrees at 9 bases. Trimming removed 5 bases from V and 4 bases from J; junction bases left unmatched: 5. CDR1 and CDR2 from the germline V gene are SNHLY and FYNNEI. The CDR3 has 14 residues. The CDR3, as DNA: TGTGCCAGCAGTCCCGGGACAGGGCGCACTGAAGCTTTCTTT. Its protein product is CASSPGTGRTEAFF.